These 10 T cell receptor beta chains share one sample of origin, sequenced in a study of cytomegalovirus exposure and HLA in healthy donors. PCR used 60 Vbeta primers and 13 Jbeta primers. Assay: immunoSEQ multiplex PCR; the TCRdb copy retains only in-frame clones and omits some. The sample has some 150,000 clones; approximately 79% are singletons. Input material: PBMCs. All receptors come from a man in his forties or fifties in good health and CMV-seropositive.

Only a few counts were recorded for this clone. The V gene is TRBV5-4, the J gene TRBJ2-1; 9 bases are a match to TRBD1. V was pared by 0 bases and J by 2 bases, with 0 bases of the junction left unmatched. Germline V gene lookup returns CDR1 SGHNT and CDR2 YYREEE (reference sequence). The CDR3 has 15 amino acids. CDR3 in DNA: TGTGCCAGCAGCTTGGGACAGGGGGCCTACAATGAGCAGTTCTTC. Its translation: CASSLGQGAYNEQFF.

The chain joins TRBV13 to TRBJ1-4; D is unclear. The CDR3 length is 13 residues. V was cut by 5 bases and J by 4 bases, with 8 bases left in between. In germline, CDR1 is PRHDT, CDR2 FYEKMQ (reference sequence). CDR3 coding DNA: TGTGCCAGCAGCCAGAGGAATAATGAAAAACTGTTTTTT. Translation: CASSQRNNEKLFF.

The genes are TRBV9 and TRBJ2-2; TRBD2 might be the D (5 bases). CDR1 is SGDLS and CDR2 is YYNGEE in the germline V gene. This CDR3 has 13 amino acids. Trimming cost V 0 bases and J 5 bases, with 5 bases left between them. In nucleotides, the CDR3 is TGTGCCAGCAGCGTAGGAGGGACCGGGGAGCTGTTTTTT. Translated: CASSVGGTGELFF.

The rearrangement uses TRBV5-1 and TRBJ2-2, with D tentatively TRBD1 (6 bases). The CDR3 contains 15 residues. From germline, CDR1 is SGHRS and CDR2 YFSETQ. Trimming shortened V by 1 base and J by 5 bases, and 12 bases separated the two germline ends. CDR3 protein: CASSLTQGPTGELFF. The DNA for the CDR3 is TGCGCCAGCAGCTTGACACAGGGTCCGACCGGGGAGCTGTTTTTT.

The V gene is TRBV19, the J gene TRBJ1-6; D perhaps matches TRBD1 (5 bases). Between the trimmed V and J ends, which lost 7 bases and 4 bases, there was a span of 8 bases. The CDR3 consists of 13 residues. Germline CDR1 reads LNHDA; CDR2 reads SQIVND (reference sequence). In nucleotides, the CDR3 is TGTGCCAGTATGGGGCAGTATAATTCACCCCTCCACTTT. Protein sequence: CASMGQYNSPLHF.

The chain has TRBV28 and TRBJ2-3; TRBD2 aligns across 10 bases. Germline V gene sequence: CDR1 MDHEN, CDR2 SYDVKM. This CDR3 region has 14 residues. V dropped 6 bases and J dropped 5; count of bases not matched to a gene: 5. This CDR3 is CASSLAGGKDTQYF. CDR3 coding DNA: TGTGCCAGCAGCTTAGCGGGAGGTAAAGATACGCAGTATTTT.

The chain links TRBV2 to TRBJ2-2; D may be TRBD2 (6 bases). V lost 4 bases to trimming and J lost 5 bases, with 14 bases between them. CDR1 and CDR2 from the germline V gene are SNHLY and FYNNEI. The CDR3 totals 15 residues. CDR3 amino acids: CASSVSGTTTGELFF. The DNA for the CDR3 is TGTGCCAGCAGTGTTAGCGGAACCACTACCGGGGAGCTGTTTTTT.

The genes are TRBV5-1 and TRBJ1-1; a possible D gene is TRBD1 (6 bases). Trimming cost V 7 bases and J 6 bases, with 19 bases left between them. The CDR3 sequence is 14 residues long. Per germline, CDR1 SGHRS and CDR2 YFSETQ. Here the CDR3 DNA reads TGCGCCAGCGGATTGGACAGTACGAAGCCTGAAGCTTTCTTT. Amino acid sequence: CASGLDSTKPEAFF.

The chain links TRBV2 to TRBJ1-5; unclear D gene. Germline lookup yields CDR1 SNHLY and CDR2 FYNNEI. The V gene lost 5 bases and the J gene lost 3 bases, with 14 bases spanning the gap. The CDR3 is 15 residues long. CDR3 in DNA: TGTGCCAGCAGTTCTGTCGGGATTCCCAATCAGCCCCAGCATTTT. Translated: CASSSVGIPNQPQHF.

This clone was recorded only once. V gene TRBV30 combines with J gene TRBJ1-1; no firm D call. Germline CDR1 reads GTSNPN; CDR2 reads SVGIG (reference sequence). V was clipped by 0 bases and J by 0 bases, with 11 bases between them. The CDR3 spans 15 residues. The CDR3 sequence: CAWSVGSGLNTEAFF. DNA for the CDR3: TGTGCCTGGAGTGTAGGGAGTGGGTTGAACACTGAAGCTTTCTTT.